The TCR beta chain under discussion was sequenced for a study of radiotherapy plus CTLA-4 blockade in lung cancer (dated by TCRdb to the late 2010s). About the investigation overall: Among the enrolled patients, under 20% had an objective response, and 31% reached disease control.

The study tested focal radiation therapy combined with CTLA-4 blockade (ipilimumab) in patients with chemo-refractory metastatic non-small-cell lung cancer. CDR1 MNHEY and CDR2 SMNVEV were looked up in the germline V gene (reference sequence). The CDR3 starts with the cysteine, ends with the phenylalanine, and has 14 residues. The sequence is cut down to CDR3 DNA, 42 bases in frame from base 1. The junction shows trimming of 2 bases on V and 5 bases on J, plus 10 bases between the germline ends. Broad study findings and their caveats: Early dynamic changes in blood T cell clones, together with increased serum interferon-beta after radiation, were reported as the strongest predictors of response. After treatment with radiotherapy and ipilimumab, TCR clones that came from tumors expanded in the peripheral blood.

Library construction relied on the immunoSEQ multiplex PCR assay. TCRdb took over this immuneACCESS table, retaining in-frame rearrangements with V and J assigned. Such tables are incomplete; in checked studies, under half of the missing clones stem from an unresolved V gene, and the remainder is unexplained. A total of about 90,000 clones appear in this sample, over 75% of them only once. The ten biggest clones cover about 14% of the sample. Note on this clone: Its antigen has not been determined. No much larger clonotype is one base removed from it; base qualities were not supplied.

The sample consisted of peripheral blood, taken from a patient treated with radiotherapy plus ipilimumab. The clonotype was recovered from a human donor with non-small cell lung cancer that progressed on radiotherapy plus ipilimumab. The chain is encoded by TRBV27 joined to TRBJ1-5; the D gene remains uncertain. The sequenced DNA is TGTGCCAGCAGTTTAGTCGGCAGCGATCAGCCCCAGCATTTT. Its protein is CASSLVGSDQPQHF.